A selection of T cell receptor beta chains follows, all from one sample in a study of blood T cell repertoires in COVID-19. Method: immunoSEQ multiplex PCR; TCRdb's copy keeps in-frame clones and lacks some. The sample consists of 200,000 or so clones, 85% of them appearing once. The source material was peripheral blood. The receptors shown here come from a man in his fifties or sixties who had recovered from COVID-19. Both conserved end residues are part of each CDR3. Fields, in order: CDR3 protein, V gene, D gene. D genes are given only for firm matches.

CDR3: CASSRGQGLNIQYF; V: TRBV11-3; D: TRBD1
CDR3: CASSYGSLNTEAFF; V: TRBV6-6; D: -
CDR3: CASSSGTMNSYEQYF; V: TRBV5-8; D: -
CDR3: CASSQVSVSNEQFF; V: TRBV3-1/TRBV3-2; D: -
CDR3: CASKTGTFPDTQYF; V: TRBV6-5; D: -
CDR3: CASSLGTSGITDTQYF; V: TRBV5-6; D: TRBD2
CDR3: CASSIKRSSGNTIYF; V: TRBV19; D: -
CDR3: CAWNRGGDQPQHF; V: TRBV30; D: -
CDR3: CASSKDRDGNEKLFF; V: TRBV19; D: TRBD1
CDR3: CASSQTGAGAFF; V: TRBV18; D: TRBD1
CDR3: CASSRSGGGRVTQYF; V: TRBV28; D: TRBD2
CDR3: CASSLRAYNEQFF; V: TRBV5-4; D: -
CDR3: CASTPYQSLTDTQYF; V: TRBV7-8; D: -
CDR3: CASSLALRDTEAFF; V: TRBV5-5; D: -
CDR3: CASSLRIRSGSQETQYF; V: TRBV7-2; D: TRBD2
CDR3: CASSQDGLARGKETQYF; V: TRBV4-1; D: -
CDR3: CASSWPVVAGGPRDTQYF; V: TRBV28; D: TRBD2